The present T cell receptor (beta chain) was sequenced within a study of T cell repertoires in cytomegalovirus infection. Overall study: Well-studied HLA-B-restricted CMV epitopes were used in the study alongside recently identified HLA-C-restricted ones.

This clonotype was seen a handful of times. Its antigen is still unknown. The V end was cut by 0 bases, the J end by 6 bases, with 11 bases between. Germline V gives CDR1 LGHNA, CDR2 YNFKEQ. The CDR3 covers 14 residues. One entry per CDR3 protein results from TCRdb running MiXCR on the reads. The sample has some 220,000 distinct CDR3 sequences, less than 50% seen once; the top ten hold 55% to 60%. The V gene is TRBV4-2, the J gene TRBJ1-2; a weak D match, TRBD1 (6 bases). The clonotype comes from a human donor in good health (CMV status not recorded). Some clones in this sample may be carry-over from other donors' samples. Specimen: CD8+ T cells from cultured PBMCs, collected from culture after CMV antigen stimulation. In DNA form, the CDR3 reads TGTGCCAGCAGCCAAGACGGGGGGCAGAATGGCTACACCTTC. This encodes CASSQDGGQNGYTF.